These 31 T cell receptor beta chains were sequenced from one sample in a study of shared clonotypes between healthy human individuals. Here immunoSEQ multiplex PCR was the method, and the copy in TCRdb shows in-frame clones only, minus some. The profile shows fewer than 700,000 clones, roughly four fifths of them singletons. Sample: PBMCs. The source of these receptors is a woman aged 35 to 49 in good health. Some clones in this sample may be carry-over from other donors' samples.

The rearrangement links TRBV23-1 to TRBJ2-5; possible D gene TRBD1, 5 bases. TRBV23-1 is an ORF, and what it does is uncertain. The V end lost 2 bases, the J end lost 2 bases, and 18 bases lay between the germline ends. The CDR3 runs to 17 residues. The CDR3 bases are TGCGCCAGCAGTCAAATTTCGGACACGAGGCGACAAGAGACCCAGTACTTC. Protein product: CASSQISDTRRQETQYF.

This clone was recorded only once. The rearrangement joins TRBV7-2 to TRBJ2-3; possible D gene TRBD1, 7 bases. The CDR3 has 13 residues. Trimming took off 4 bases at V and 5 bases at J, with 10 bases between the two ends. CDR1 is SGHTA and CDR2 is FQGNSA in the germline V gene. The CDR3 here is CASSSGGLDTQYF. CDR3 DNA: TGTGCCAGCAGCTCAGGGGGGTTAGATACGCAGTATTTT.

V is TRBV7-3 and J is TRBJ2-1, with TRBD2 matching over 11 bases. Germline-derived CDR1 and CDR2 are SGHTA and FQGTGA. V dropped 5 bases and J dropped 4; count of bases not matched to a gene: 1. The length of the CDR3 is 14 residues. The CDR3 loop is CASSPSGRYNEQFF. The CDR3 bases are TGTGCCAGCAGCCCTAGCGGGAGGTACAATGAGCAGTTCTTC.

The J gene is TRBJ2-5, the V gene TRBV10-3; perhaps TRBD1 as D (5 bases). The germline CDR1 and CDR2 sequences are ENHRY and SYGVKD. Trimming removed 4 bases from V and 0 bases from J, with 9 bases in between. This CDR3 is built from 14 residues. The CDR3 loop reads CAISVGRDQETQYF. The CDR3 DNA reads TGTGCCATCAGTGTAGGCAGGGACCAAGAGACCCAGTACTTC.

The chain uses TRBV28 and TRBJ1-2, with a tentative D call TRBD1 (5 bases). The CDR3 sequence is 15 residues long. The V and J ends lost 3 bases and 7 bases respectively, with 18 bases between them. Germline CDR1 and CDR2: MDHEN and SYDVKM. The CDR3 reads CASSFGTGELVGYTF. The CDR3 bases are TGTGCCAGCAGTTTCGGGACCGGGGAGTTGGTTGGCTACACCTTC.

Comments on this clone: With only one base between it and a far larger clone, this is likely a read error. The chain is built from TRBV30 and TRBJ1-4; 9 bases are a match to TRBD1. Per the germline V gene, CDR1 is GTSNPN and CDR2 is SVGIG (reference sequence). CDR3 size: 14 residues. The CDR3 nucleotides are TGTGCCCGGGAGGACCGGACAGGGGATGAAAAACTGTGTTTT. It is translated as CAREDRTGDEKLCF.

The chain has TRBV28 and TRBJ1-2, with 7 bases that match TRBD1. The CDR3 is 13 residues long. The V and J ends lost 9 bases and 2 bases, in that order; junction bases with no gene match: 6. Looked up from germline, CDR1 is MDHEN and CDR2 is SYDVKM. The CDR3 protein is CASYSGQNYGYTF. The CDR3 DNA reads TGTGCCAGTTACTCGGGACAGAACTATGGCTACACCTTC.

Details on this clone: A clone one base away is much larger, so this may be a read error. The chain has TRBV14 and TRBJ2-7; 9 bases are a match to TRBD1. The CDR3 contains 19 residues. The germline V gene encodes CDR1 SGHDN and CDR2 FVKESK. In nucleotides, the CDR3 is TGTGCCGGCAGCCAAGGGGCCCCCTATGACAGGGGGAGCTCCTACGAGCAGTACTTC. Translating gives CAGSQGAPYDRGSSYEQYF.

This chain uses TRBV2 with TRBJ2-5, with TRBD2 identical over 11 bases. This CDR3 spans 15 amino acids. CDR1 SNHLY and CDR2 FYNNEI come from the germline V gene. V dropped 2 bases and J dropped 5; count of bases not matched to a gene: 4. CDR3: CASSETSGSYETQYF. The CDR3, as DNA: TGTGCCAGCAGTGAAACTAGCGGGAGTTATGAGACCCAGTACTTC.

The chain joins TRBV28 to TRBJ2-1; TRBD2 aligns across 9 bases. This CDR3 region has 16 residues. Trimming cost V 1 base and J 4 bases; bases outside gene matches: 5. Germline CDR1 is MDHEN and CDR2 is SYDVKM. CDR3 sequence: CASSLSGGREYNEQFF. The DNA of the CDR3 is TGTGCCAGCAGTTTATCCGGCGGGAGGGAGTACAATGAGCAGTTCTTC.

The DNA for the CDR3 is TGTGCCAGCTCACCATCACGAGATCAAGCTTTCTTT. Translation: CASSPSRDQAFF. J is TRBJ1-1 and V is TRBV18; the D is unclear. Deletions cut 2 bases from V and 9 bases from J, with 10 bases between. In germline, CDR1 is KGHSH, CDR2 LQKENI. The CDR3 extends over 12 amino acids.

V gene TRBV28 combines with J gene TRBJ2-1; TRBD2 aligns across 9 bases. This CDR3 contains 15 residues. V lost 3 bases to trimming and J lost 6 bases; unmatched junction nucleotides: 6. Germline loops: CDR1 MDHEN, CDR2 SYDVKM. CDR3 sequence reads: CASSFGLAGANEQFF. DNA of the CDR3: TGTGCCAGCAGTTTTGGATTAGCGGGAGCCAATGAGCAGTTCTTC.

The V call is TRBV2, the J call TRBJ2-7; no firm D call. The CDR3 length is 14 residues. Trimming shortened V by 2 bases and J by 2 bases, and 10 bases separated the two germline ends. Germline V CDR1 and CDR2: SNHLY, FYNNEI. CDR3 residues: CASSELGGTYEQYF. The DNA of the CDR3 is TGTGCCAGCAGTGAACTGGGCGGAACCTACGAGCAGTACTTC.

Turning to this clone: This clone may be a read error of a much larger clone one base away. V usage is TRBV5-5 and J usage is TRBJ1-1; D may be TRBD1 (5 bases). Germline V CDR1 and CDR2: SGHKS, YYEKEE (reference sequence). The V gene lost 3 bases and the J gene lost 1 base, with 7 bases spanning the gap. CDR3 size: 13 residues. The CDR3 region has the DNA TGTGCCAGCAGCTCAACAGGGAACACTGAAGCTTTCTTT. Its protein product is CASSSTGNTEAFF.

The chain recombines TRBV11-2 with TRBJ2-7; tentatively, D is TRBD1 (6 bases). The CDR3 is 13 residues long. Germline CDR1 and CDR2: SGHAT and FQNNGV. V lost 4 bases and J lost 7, with 14 bases in between. In nucleotides, the CDR3 is TGTGCCAGCAGCTCGACAGGCCATCGGGAGCAGTACTTC. Translated: CASSSTGHREQYF.

In this sample, this clone turned up once. This chain connects TRBV7-2 to TRBJ1-2, with D hard to call. Germline loops: CDR1 SGHTA, CDR2 FQGNSA. Trimming stripped 3 bases from V and 3 bases from J, with 11 bases between. The CDR3 loop spans 14 amino acids. The chain's CDR3 is CASSFRELHYGYTF. The CDR3 nucleotides are TGTGCCAGCAGCTTTCGGGAGCTCCACTATGGCTACACCTTC.

This clone was picked up a small number of times. The chain has TRBV6-6 and TRBJ2-5; maybe TRBD2 (5 bases). The end of the DNA is better explained by TRBJ2-7, so the J call may be wrong. This CDR3 has 13 residues. CDR1 MNHNY and CDR2 SVGAGI come from the germline V gene (reference sequence). The CDR3 here is CASSPSTTYEQYF. The DNA for the CDR3 is TGTGCCAGCAGTCCTAGCACTACCTACGAGCAGTACTTC.

About this clone itself: A far larger clone differs by one base, so this is likely a read error. This chain joins TRBV9 and TRBJ1-1, with 8 positions matching TRBD1. The J segment lost 1 base and the V segment lost 2 bases, leaving 1 base of the junction unmatched. This CDR3 contains 14 residues. The germline V gene encodes CDR1 SGDLS and CDR2 YYNGEE. CDR3: CASSVTGANTEAFF. CDR3 DNA: TGTGCCAGCAGCGTGACAGGGGCGAACACTGAAGCTTTCTTT.

The table lists this clone with a few counts. V is TRBV2 and J is TRBJ2-7, with TRBD1 as a possible D gene (5 bases). The CDR3 runs to 14 residues. The ends were cut back, 3 bases at V and 2 bases at J, with 11 bases in the middle. CDR1 and CDR2 (germline): SNHLY, FYNNEI. CDR3 region: CASSDQGITYEQYF. The CDR3 DNA sequence: TGTGCCAGCAGTGACCAGGGAATAACCTACGAGCAGTACTTC.

The chain joins TRBV6-6 to TRBJ1-2, with D tentatively TRBD1 (5 bases). The CDR3 totals 12 residues. V lost 1 base, J lost 6 bases, and 6 bases lay in between. CDR1 is MNHNY, CDR2 SVGAGI, per germline (reference sequence). CDR3 sequence reads: CASSYWGHGYTF. The CDR3 nucleotides read TGTGCCAGCAGTTACTGGGGACATGGCTACACCTTC.

This clone was counted once. This chain connects TRBV28 to TRBJ2-5, with TRBD1 matching 7 bases. The CDR3 covers 14 residues. Trimming took 3 bases from V and 7 from J; bases not matched to a gene: 8. CDR1 and CDR2 from the germline V gene are MDHEN and SYDVKM. The CDR3 is CASSFASRTGTQYF. The DNA of the CDR3 is TGTGCCAGCAGTTTCGCGTCTCGGACAGGGACCCAGTACTTC. Based on the CDR3 plus reference TRBV28 and TRBJ2-5, the full variable domain is DVKVTQSSRYLVKRTGEKVFLECVQDMDHENMFWYRQDPGLGLRLIYFSYDVKMKEKGDIPEGYSVSREKKERFSLILESASTNQTSMYLCASSFASRTGTQYFGPGTRLLVL.

About this clone: Within the sample, other DNA sequences also encode this same CDR3. The rearrangement links TRBV7-2 to TRBJ2-1; a possible D gene is TRBD1 (5 bases). Germline V lookup: CDR1 SGHTA, CDR2 FQGNSA. CDR3 length: 15 amino acids. Trimming pared 1 base from V and 0 bases from J, leaving 7 bases between. The DNA of the CDR3 is TGTGCCAGCAGCTTAGACAGGAGCTCCTACAATGAGCAGTTCTTC. Protein product: CASSLDRSSYNEQFF.

This clone came up a few times. The chain has TRBV2 and TRBJ1-3; D is possibly TRBD1 (5 bases). The CDR3 contains 14 residues. Germline lookup yields CDR1 SNHLY and CDR2 FYNNEI. With 5 bases removed from V and 0 bases from J, the gap between germline ends came to 8 bases. The CDR3 nucleotides are TGTGCCAGCAGTCGCGACAGCTCTGGAAACACCATATATTTT. It codes for CASSRDSSGNTIYF.

The chain combines TRBV6-1 with TRBJ1-4, with a tentative D call TRBD1 (6 bases). V was pared by 7 bases and J by 4 bases, with 10 bases between. Germline lookup yields CDR1 MNHNS and CDR2 SASEGT. The CDR3 covers 13 residues. The CDR3 DNA follows: TGTGCCAGCACGGCAGGGGATAATGAAAAACTGTTTTTT. This codes for CASTAGDNEKLFF.

The chain links TRBV7-2 to TRBJ2-1; TRBD2 matches 7 bases. V was clipped by 2 bases and J by 6 bases; unmatched bases: 4. This CDR3 region has 14 residues. Germline V gives CDR1 SGHTA, CDR2 FQGNSA. CDR3 nucleotides: TGTGCCAGCAGCTTATGGACTAGTTCCAATGAGCAGTTCTTC. Protein sequence: CASSLWTSSNEQFF.

The J gene is TRBJ2-1, the V gene TRBV7-2; the match to TRBD2 covers 12 bases. CDR3 length equals 15 residues. Trimming cost V 6 bases and J 3 bases; bases outside gene matches: 3. CDR1 and CDR2 (germline): SGHTA, FQGNSA. The CDR3 bases are TGTGCCAGCAGTCTAGCGGGAGGGCACTACAATGAGCAGTTCTTC. Its protein is CASSLAGGHYNEQFF.

The chain couples TRBV4-2 to TRBJ2-2; either TRBD1 or TRBD2 may supply D (5 bases each). Germline values: CDR1 LGHNA, CDR2 YNFKEQ. The V gene lost 1 base and the J gene lost 2 bases, with 11 bases spanning the gap. The length of the CDR3 is 16 residues. The DNA for the CDR3 is TGTGCCAGCAGCCAAGCATCGGGACCCAACACCGGGGAGCTGTTTTTT. Its protein product is CASSQASGPNTGELFF.

This rearrangement joins TRBV5-1 to TRBJ2-7; no clear D. With 6 bases removed from V and 4 bases from J, the gap between germline ends came to 11 bases. CDR3 size: 12 residues. CDR1 and CDR2 from the germline V gene are SGHRS and YFSETQ. This chain's CDR3 is CASTEVGYEQYF. The CDR3 region has the DNA TGCGCCAGCACCGAGGTAGGGTACGAGCAGTACTTC.

This clone was seen a handful of times. The V call is TRBV4-3, the J call TRBJ2-3, with D possibly TRBD2 on 6 matching bases. This CDR3 contains 16 residues. From germline, CDR1 is LGHNA and CDR2 YSLEER. With 0 bases removed from V and 6 bases from J, the gap between germline ends came to 16 bases. The CDR3 loop is CASSQDSRPGGDTQYF. Here the CDR3 DNA reads TGCGCCAGCAGCCAAGATTCGAGGCCTGGAGGGGATACGCAGTATTTT.

This chain joins TRBV7-2 and TRBJ1-1; D uncertain. This CDR3 is built from 14 residues. The V and J ends lost 5 bases and 1 base respectively, with 11 bases between them. Germline V lookup: CDR1 SGHTA, CDR2 FQGNSA. CDR3 region: CASSADPQNTEAFF. The CDR3 bases are TGTGCCAGCAGCGCGGACCCACAGAACACTGAAGCTTTCTTT.

This clone occurred a few times. This chain joins TRBV6-1 and TRBJ2-2; the match to TRBD2 covers 7 bases. Germline trimming cut 1 base from V and 4 bases from J; bases unmatched to any gene: 3. Germline V CDR1 and CDR2: MNHNS, SASEGT. This CDR3 has 15 residues. The CDR3, as DNA: TGTGCCAGCAGTGAAGTGGGCGGGAGCACCGGGGAGCTGTTTTTT. It encodes CASSEVGGSTGELFF.